A selection of T cell receptor beta chains follows, all from one sample in a study of blood T cells in healthy people across ages. TCRdb redid the calling of the 5' RACE reads with MiXCR, one entry per CDR3 protein. This sample has 800,000 to 950,000 distinct CDR3 sequences; roughly 28% occur once, and the top ten carry more than 8.5%. The same sample was also studied in work on T cells of mothers and their children.

The source material was blood. The source of these receptors is a woman in her forties in good health. CDR3s include the opening cysteine and the closing phenylalanine or tryptophan. The D gene is left open where the match is weak. The size of a clone is reported for some rows only, either as once, few or many, or as a class for expanded clones.

V: TRBV6-6
length: 17
J: TRBJ2-3
size: .
D: TRBD2
CDR3: CASSYSKTSGLTDTQYF
DNA: TGTGCCAGCAGTTACTCGAAGACTAGCGGGCTCACAGATACGCAGTATTTT

V: TRBV5-1
length: 16
J: TRBJ2-3
size: .
D: .
CDR3: CASSLTRHSSTDTQYF
DNA: TGCGCCAGCAGCTTGACGAGACACTCAAGCACAGATACGCAGTATTTT

V: TRBV7-6
length: 15
J: TRBJ1-1
size: .
D: .
CDR3: CASSPLRQGGTEAFF
DNA: TGTGCCAGCAGCCCCCTCAGGCAGGGAGGAACTGAAGCTTTCTTT

V: TRBV20-1
length: 13
J: TRBJ1-2
size: .
D: TRBD1
CDR3: CSASDRGLSGYTF
DNA: TGCAGTGCTTCGGACAGGGGGTTGAGTGGCTACACCTTC

V: TRBV10-3
length: 13
J: TRBJ2-3
size: many
D: .
CDR3: CAIHASVTDTQYF
DNA: TGTGCCATCCACGCCAGTGTCACAGATACGCAGTATTTT

V: TRBV12-3/TRBV12-4
length: 12
J: TRBJ2-7
size: few
D: .
CDR3: CASRYLAYEQYF
DNA: TGTGCCAGCAGGTACTTGGCCTACGAGCAGTACTTC

V: TRBV5-1
length: 18
J: TRBJ2-3
size: few
D: TRBD1
CDR3: CASSKESRTGRQQGTQYF
DNA: TGCGCCAGCAGCAAGGAGTCCCGGACAGGCCGTCAACAGGGTACGCAGTATTTT

V: TRBV5-1
length: 13
J: TRBJ1-1
size: .
D: .
CDR3: CASLKGLNTEAFF
DNA: TGCGCCAGCCTCAAGGGGTTGAACACTGAAGCTTTCTTT

V: TRBV5-1
length: 17
J: TRBJ1-2
size: many
D: .
CDR3: CASSLARSGASLYGYTF
DNA: TGCGCCAGCAGCTTGGCCCGTAGTGGTGCGTCGCTCTATGGCTACACCTTC

V: TRBV6-2/TRBV6-3
length: 15
J: TRBJ1-6
size: .
D: .
CDR3: CASSYGISYNSPLHF
DNA: TGTGCCAGCAGTTACGGCATCTCCTATAATTCACCCCTCCACTTT

V: TRBV3-1
length: 16
J: TRBJ1-4
size: .
D: TRBD1
CDR3: CASSQYTTGGEEKLFF
DNA: TGTGCCAGCAGCCAATACACGACAGGGGGCGAGGAAAAACTGTTTTTT

V: TRBV6-1
length: 16
J: TRBJ2-5
size: .
D: TRBD1
CDR3: CASSGRTGTTQETQYF
DNA: TGTGCCAGCAGTGGGCGGACAGGCACAACTCAAGAGACCCAGTACTTC

V: TRBV7-2
length: 15
J: TRBJ2-3
size: few
D: TRBD2
CDR3: CASSLIPGGLDTQYF
DNA: TGTGCCAGCAGCTTAATTCCGGGGGGATTAGATACGCAGTATTTT

V: TRBV18
length: 15
J: TRBJ2-5
size: few
D: TRBD1
CDR3: CASSRGQGSQETQYF
DNA: TGTGCCAGCTCTCGCGGACAGGGCTCCCAAGAGACCCAGTACTTC

V: TRBV20-1
length: 14
J: TRBJ2-3
size: .
D: TRBD2
CDR3: CSASGTTRTDTQYF
DNA: TGCAGTGCCTCCGGGACTACTCGCACAGATACGCAGTATTTT

V: TRBV7-2
length: 13
J: TRBJ2-1
size: many
D: .
CDR3: CASSLAAHNEQFF
DNA: TGTGCCAGCAGCTTAGCCGCCCACAATGAGCAGTTCTTC

V: TRBV7-8
length: 17
J: TRBJ2-3
size: .
D: .
CDR3: CASSLGSLAAATDTQYF
DNA: TGTGCCAGCAGCTTAGGGTCTTTGGCAGCGGCGACAGATACGCAGTATTTT

V: TRBV12-3/TRBV12-4
length: 15
J: TRBJ1-1
size: .
D: .
CDR3: CASSKPGGRGTEAFF
DNA: TGTGCCAGCAGTAAACCAGGAGGGCGCGGCACTGAAGCTTTCTTT